This paragraph reports one TCR beta chain. The sample has other DNA sequences that encode this CDR3 too. V shed 4 bases, J shed 4 bases, and the junction held 4 bases outside the gene matches. CDR1 is LNHDA and CDR2 is SQIVND in the germline V gene (reference sequence). The CDR3 is made up of 15 amino acids. The data originate from a study of blood T cell repertoires in COVID-19. Per the original methods: Estimates of nucleated cell counts were drawn from the amplification of reference gene primers. Profiled with immunoSEQ multiplex PCR; TCRdb holds only in-frame clones, not every one. D and trimming come from the DNA, and the V and J calls and clone size come from that table. The sample carries around 200,000 clones, around 87% recorded once.

The chain combines TRBV19 with TRBJ1-1, with TRBD1 matching over 12 bases. The source is a man over 45 with acute or convalescent COVID-19. Specimen: peripheral blood. CDR3 sequence: CASSTRDRGRTEAFF. In nucleotides, the CDR3 is TGTGCCAGTAGTACACGGGACAGGGGGCGCACTGAAGCTTTCTTT.